This TCR beta chain was retrieved from a study of T cell responses to AZD1222 COVID-19 vaccine. Pooling covered second doses at about 4 or about 12 weeks. Study-wide results and caveats: Females outnumbered males among donors, who were mostly white British; clonal diversity was possibly underestimated. As reported, nearly half of all spike-specific TCRs target variant regions that are unmutated. The repertoires were collected only after the peak T cell response.

This CDR3 contains 15 residues. V gave up 5 bases and J gave up 3 bases; unmatched junction bases: 8. The germline V gene has CDR1 SNHLY and CDR2 FYNNEI. In regard to this clone: Antigen unknown.

The assay was immunoSEQ multiplex PCR, and TCRdb's table has in-frame clones only and misses some. The table has over 100,000 clones, more than 75% seen once. The source is an adult who received the AZD1222 COVID-19 vaccine. This chain connects TRBV2 to TRBJ1-1; 8 bases are a match to TRBD1. This specimen consisted of peripheral blood, obtained 28 days after the second AZD1222 dose. CDR3 amino acids: CASSLGQGAHTEAFF. As DNA, the CDR3 is TGTGCCAGCAGTCTGGGGCAGGGGGCACACACTGAAGCTTTCTTT.